A single sample is the source of the 3 T cell receptor beta chains below, sequenced in a study of molecular identifiers for immune sequencing clone quantification. TCRdb fed the PCR reads into MiXCR, producing one record per CDR3 protein. Of hundreds of thousands of distinct CDR3 sequences in the sample, about 20% are singletons; the top ten hold 0.85% to 0.9%. Sample: naive CD8+ T cells from blood, with Jurkat cell RNA spiked in. As to subset: FACS-sorted CD8+CD4-CCR7+CD45RA+ naive T cells. All receptors come from a human donor in good health. Some libraries in this study had Jurkat cell RNA spiked in.

About this clonotype itself: This could be a read error, since a much larger clone is one nucleotide away. The chain has TRBV19 and TRBJ2-2, with 7 bases lining up with TRBD2. Germline V gene sequence: CDR1 LNHDA, CDR2 SQIVND (reference sequence). The CDR3 covers 16 residues. The ends lost 4 bases at V and 9 bases at J; junction bases unmatched: 14. The CDR3 is CASSNLGLTGARELFF. The CDR3 bases are TGTGCCAGTAGTAACCTGGGACTAACGGGAGCAAGGGAGCTGTTTTTT.

Note on this clonotype: The CDR3 carries no conserved terminal phenylalanine or tryptophan, so it likely arises from a read error. V gene TRBV7-9 combines with J gene TRBJ2-7; perhaps TRBD2 as D (6 bases). Germline CDR1 SEHNR, CDR2 FQNEAQ (reference sequence). V lost 6 bases, J lost 2 bases, and 11 bases lay in between. The CDR3 spans 13 residues. DNA for the CDR3: TGTGCCAGCAGTGGAACGGGAGCCTACGAGCAGTACCTC. Amino acid sequence: CASSGTGAYEQYL.

The chain is built from TRBV6-2 or TRBV6-3 and TRBJ2-7, with 13 bases fitting TRBD2. The germline CDR1 and CDR2 sequences are MNHEY and SVGEGT. The CDR3 is 16 residues long. Unmatched junction bases numbered 7, after V lost 6 bases and J lost 2 bases. CDR3 amino acids: CASSLGLAGDPYEQYF. In DNA, the CDR3 is TGTGCCAGCAGCCTAGGACTAGCGGGGGACCCCTACGAGCAGTACTTC.